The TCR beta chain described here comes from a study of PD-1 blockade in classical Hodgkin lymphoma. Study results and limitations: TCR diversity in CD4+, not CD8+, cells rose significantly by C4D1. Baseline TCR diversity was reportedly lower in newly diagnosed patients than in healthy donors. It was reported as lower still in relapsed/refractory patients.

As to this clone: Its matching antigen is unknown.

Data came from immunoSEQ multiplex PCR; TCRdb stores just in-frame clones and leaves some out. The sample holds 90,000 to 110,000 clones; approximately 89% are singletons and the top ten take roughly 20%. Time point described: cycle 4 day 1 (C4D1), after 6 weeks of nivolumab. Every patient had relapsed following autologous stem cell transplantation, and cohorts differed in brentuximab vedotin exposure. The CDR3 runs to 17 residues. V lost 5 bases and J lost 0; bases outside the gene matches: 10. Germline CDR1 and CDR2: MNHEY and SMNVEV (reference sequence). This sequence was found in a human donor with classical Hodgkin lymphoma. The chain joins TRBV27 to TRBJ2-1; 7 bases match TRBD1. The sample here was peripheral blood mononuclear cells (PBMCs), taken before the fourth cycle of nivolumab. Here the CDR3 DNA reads TGTGCCAGCAGTCTCTACACAGGGGCCCTCTCCTACAATGAGCAGTTCTTC. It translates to CASSLYTGALSYNEQFF.